This entry lists 20 T cell receptor beta chains sequenced from one sample in a study of cytomegalovirus exposure and HLA in healthy donors. The PCR ran on 60 Vbeta and 13 Jbeta primers. Some clones are missing from TCRdb's copy, which holds only in-frame ones; the method was immunoSEQ multiplex PCR. The sample has around 99,000 clones, under 80% seen once. The specimen sequenced was PBMCs. The origin of the receptors is a woman younger than 45 in good health and CMV-seronegative.

This clone was detected a few times. CDR3 nucleotide sequence: TGTGCCAGCAGCCTTGGCCCGGGGGGTAGGGCTAGCGGGGGACGGTACGAGCAGTACTTC. It translates to CASSLGPGGRASGGRYEQYF. The chain links TRBV7-8 to TRBJ2-7; 10 positions match TRBD2. Germline V gene sequence: CDR1 SGHVS, CDR2 FQNEAQ. The junction had 23 bases not matched to a gene; V was cut back by 5 bases and J by 4 bases. The CDR3 totals 20 residues.

CDR3 loop: CASSTPTAWYGYTF. CDR3 DNA: TGTGCCAGCAGTACCCCCACAGCATGGTATGGCTACACCTTC. This chain joins TRBV6-1 and TRBJ1-2; D ambiguous. Germline V gives CDR1 MNHNS, CDR2 SASEGT. CDR3 length equals 14 residues. V dropped 5 bases and J dropped 5 bases, with 15 bases sitting between them.

This chain uses TRBV4-2 with TRBJ1-2; 7 bases align to TRBD1. This CDR3 is built from 14 residues. V lost 0 bases and J lost 5; bases outside the gene matches: 3. Germline lookup yields CDR1 LGHNA and CDR2 YNFKEQ. The CDR3 nucleotides read TGTGCCAGCAGCCAAGACCGGACAGGATATGGCTACACCTTC. This codes for CASSQDRTGYGYTF.

The gene calls are TRBV6-5 and TRBJ1-1; no definite D call. The CDR3 loop spans 13 amino acids. Germline V gives CDR1 MNHEY, CDR2 SVGAGI. Between the trimmed V and J ends, which lost 2 bases and 5 bases, there was a span of 9 bases. CDR3: CASSYASWTEAFF. DNA for the CDR3: TGTGCCAGCAGTTACGCGTCCTGGACTGAAGCTTTCTTT.

The V and J genes are TRBV7-9 and TRBJ1-2; tentative D call: TRBD1 (5 bases). In germline, CDR1 is SEHNR, CDR2 FQNEAQ (reference sequence). Deletions cut 1 base from V and 6 bases from J, with 15 bases between. The CDR3 consists of 15 residues. CDR3 region: CASSLVIQQGHGYTF. In nucleotides, the CDR3 is TGTGCCAGCAGCTTAGTAATCCAGCAGGGTCATGGCTACACCTTC.

The CDR3 region is CASSHRAGQTDTQYF. CDR3 coding DNA: TGCGCCAGCAGTCACAGAGCGGGGCAAACAGATACGCAGTATTTT. The chain carries TRBV5-1 and TRBJ2-3; 7 positions match TRBD2. V was pared by 5 bases and J by 3 bases, with 9 bases of the junction left unmatched. The germline V gene encodes CDR1 SGHRS and CDR2 YFSETQ. The CDR3 is 15 residues long.

The chain uses TRBV7-3 and TRBJ2-3, with D possibly TRBD1 on 6 matching bases. Per germline, CDR1 SGHTA and CDR2 FQGTGA. Trimming removed 1 base from V and 0 bases from J, with 8 bases in between. CDR3 length: 15 residues. CDR3: CASSLRGHSTDTQYF. The CDR3 bases are TGTGCCAGCAGCTTAAGGGGGCACAGCACAGATACGCAGTATTTT.

This chain connects TRBV7-9 to TRBJ2-1, with D possibly matching TRBD2 (5 bases). The CDR3 covers 16 residues. CDR1 and CDR2 from the germline V gene are SEHNR and FQNEAQ (reference sequence). The germline V and J ends were trimmed by 1 base and 9 bases, with 19 bases remaining between them. CDR3 protein: CASSLVSAGPNIEQFF. The CDR3 nucleotides are TGTGCCAGCAGCTTAGTTAGCGCCGGGCCAAATATTGAGCAGTTCTTC.

The V and J genes are TRBV6-4 and TRBJ1-2; TRBD1 matches at 10 bases. This CDR3 has 15 residues. The V and J ends lost 6 bases and 5 bases, in that order; junction bases with no gene match: 9. From germline, CDR1 is MRHNA and CDR2 SNTAGT. The CDR3 nucleotides are TGTGCCAGCAGCCGACAGGGGGCGCTTAGGTATGGCTACACCTTC. Its protein is CASSRQGALRYGYTF.

The chain has TRBV10-3 and TRBJ1-3, with 8 bases lining up with TRBD1. Per the germline V gene, CDR1 is ENHRY and CDR2 is SYGVKD. Trimming took 6 bases from V and 3 from J; bases not matched to a gene: 4. The CDR3 has 14 amino acids. CDR3 loop: CAIRIDRGGNTIYF. The CDR3 DNA reads as TGTGCCATCAGGATTGACAGGGGTGGAAACACCATATATTTT.

J is TRBJ1-1 and V is TRBV2, with a possible D match to TRBD1 (6 bases). With 6 bases removed from V and 0 bases from J, the gap between germline ends came to 11 bases. The CDR3 is 14 amino acids. Germline CDR1 is SNHLY and CDR2 is FYNNEI. CDR3 nucleotides: TGTGCCAGCAGGGGGACATTTATGAACACTGAAGCTTTCTTT. Protein sequence: CASRGTFMNTEAFF. Full variable domain (rest looked up from reference TRBV2 and TRBJ1-1): EPEVTQTPSHQVTQMGQEVILRCVPISNHLYFYWYRQILGQKVEFLVSFYNNEISEKSEIFDDQFSVERPDGSNFTLKIRSTKLEDSAMYFCASRGTFMNTEAFFGQGTRLTVV.

The V call is TRBV25-1, the J call TRBJ2-5; 8 positions match TRBD2. The CDR3 has 17 amino acids. The V gene's germline CDR1 is MGHDK and CDR2 SYGVNS. The trim removed 1 base at V and 5 bases at J, leaving 12 bases unmatched. The CDR3 DNA is TGTGCCAGCAGTGAATGGGCGGGGCGGGGGGTCGGGGAGACCCAGTACTTC. It specifies CASSEWAGRGVGETQYF.

This clone was recorded only once. The rearrangement joins TRBV25-1 to TRBJ2-7; tentative D call: TRBD1 (6 bases). Trimming removed 6 bases at V and 3 bases at J, with 12 bases between. Germline CDR1 MGHDK, CDR2 SYGVNS. This CDR3 comprises 13 residues. The CDR3 region has the DNA TGTGCCAGCAGGGCCCAGGGGATCTACGAGCAGTACTTC. Amino acids: CASRAQGIYEQYF.

V is TRBV5-1 and J is TRBJ2-7, with 7 bases fitting TRBD1. The CDR3 sequence is 14 residues long. CDR1 is SGHRS and CDR2 is YFSETQ in the germline V gene. V shed 7 bases, J shed 0 bases, and the junction held 7 bases outside the gene matches. The CDR3 here is CASSGGGSSYEQYF. In nucleotides, the CDR3 is TGCGCCAGCTCAGGGGGTGGGAGCTCCTACGAGCAGTACTTC.

V usage is TRBV27 and J usage is TRBJ1-4, with TRBD1 matching over 9 bases. This CDR3 spans 18 amino acids. The V segment lost 2 bases and the J segment 0 bases; nucleotides outside the gene matches: 7. The germline CDR1 and CDR2 sequences are MNHEY and SMNVEV (reference sequence). The CDR3 bases are TGTGCCAGCAGTTTAACAGGGGGCCCCCTTGCAACTAATGAAAAACTGTTTTTT. Its protein product is CASSLTGGPLATNEKLFF.

V gene TRBV5-5 combines with J gene TRBJ2-7, with D unresolved. The CDR3 length is 12 residues. CDR1 and CDR2 from the germline V gene are SGHKS and YYEKEE (reference sequence). Trimming shortened V by 2 bases and J by 6 bases, and 9 bases separated the two germline ends. As DNA, the CDR3 is TGTGCCAGCAGCTTTTCCGGTATCGAGCAGTACTTC. It yields the protein CASSFSGIEQYF.

In this sample, this clone turned up a few times. This chain connects TRBV2 to TRBJ2-2, with a weak D call TRBD1 (6 bases). This CDR3 spans 13 amino acids. Germline V lookup: CDR1 SNHLY, CDR2 FYNNEI. Trimming shortened V by 6 bases and J by 3 bases, and 8 bases separated the two germline ends. The CDR3 sequence: CASRQGYTGELFF. The CDR3 coding sequence is TGTGCCAGCAGACAGGGATACACCGGGGAGCTGTTTTTT.

Only a few counts were recorded for this clone. The J gene is TRBJ2-4, the V gene TRBV5-1, with TRBD2 matching 7 bases. This CDR3 region has 14 residues. V was pared by 1 base and J by 8 bases, with 6 bases of the junction left unmatched. Germline V gene sequence: CDR1 SGHRS, CDR2 YFSETQ. CDR3 sequence: CASSLTSSGDIQYF. CDR3 in DNA: TGCGCCAGCAGCTTGACGTCTAGCGGTGACATTCAGTACTTC.

This rearrangement joins TRBV12-5 to TRBJ1-5; 7 nucleotides agree with TRBD1. The CDR3 loop spans 13 amino acids. J lost 9 bases, V lost 5 bases, and 7 bases had no gene match. Germline V gives CDR1 LGHNT, CDR2 FRNRAP. Written as DNA, the CDR3 is TGTGCTAGTGGTGGCGGGACAGTCCGGCCCCAGCATTTT. As protein: CASGGGTVRPQHF.

This clone has only a few counts. The chain couples TRBV5-8 to TRBJ1-4, with a weak D call TRBD1 (6 bases). The length of the CDR3 is 13 residues. Germline CDR1 reads SGHTS; CDR2 reads YDEGEE. Trimming removed 5 bases from V and 2 bases from J, with 7 bases in between. The CDR3: CASRDSTNEKLFF. In nucleotides, the CDR3 is TGTGCCAGCAGGGACAGTACTAATGAAAAACTGTTTTTT.